One sample yielded the 28 T cell receptor beta chains listed below, sequenced in a study of blood T cell repertoires in COVID-19. TCRdb keeps only in-frame clones here, not all; method: immunoSEQ multiplex PCR. The sample gives some 150,000 clones, about 86% of which show up once; approximately 9.9% is in the top ten. The material sequenced was peripheral blood. The source of these receptors is an older woman with COVID-19, enrolled during active disease.

J is TRBJ1-6 and V is TRBV28, with 7 bases identical to TRBD1. The CDR3 contains 15 residues. Germline-derived CDR1 and CDR2 are MDHEN and SYDVKM. The trim removed 3 bases at V and 7 bases at J, leaving 6 bases unmatched. Here the CDR3 reads CASSLAGTVNSPLHF. CDR3 sequence (DNA): TGTGCCAGCAGTTTGGCCGGGACAGTCAATTCACCCCTCCACTTT. Complete variable domain (other parts from reference TRBV28 and TRBJ1-6): DVKVTQSSRYLVKRTGEKVFLECVQDMDHENMFWYRQDPGLGLRLIYFSYDVKMKEKGDIPEGYSVSREKKERFSLILESASTNQTSMYLCASSLAGTVNSPLHFGNGTRLTVT.

CDR3: CASSQGLAGRETQYF. For the CDR3, the DNA is TGCGCCAGCAGCCAAGGACTAGCGGGACGGGAGACCCAGTACTTC. The gene calls are TRBV4-1 and TRBJ2-5; 11 bases line up with TRBD2. The length of the CDR3 is 15 residues. The J segment lost 5 bases and the V segment lost 1 base, leaving 3 bases of the junction unmatched. Germline V CDR1 and CDR2: MGHRA, YSYEKL.

The chain carries TRBV10-3 and TRBJ2-3; possibly TRBD1 for D (6 bases). The germline V and J ends were trimmed by 4 bases and 5 bases, with 10 bases remaining between them. The CDR3 is 13 residues long. Germline lookup yields CDR1 ENHRY and CDR2 SYGVKD. The CDR3 here is CAISAGVEDTQYF. The CDR3 coding sequence is TGTGCCATCAGTGCAGGGGTAGAAGATACGCAGTATTTT.

The chain employs TRBV28 and TRBJ1-1, with D tentatively TRBD1 (6 bases). With 11 bases removed from V and 0 bases from J, the gap between germline ends came to 16 bases. CDR3 length: 14 amino acids. CDR1 is MDHEN and CDR2 is SYDVKM in the germline V gene. CDR3 sequence reads: CAHNRALVNTEAFF. CDR3 coding DNA: TGTGCCCACAACAGGGCACTCGTGAACACTGAAGCTTTCTTT.

This sequence joins TRBV12-1 and TRBJ2-5; TRBD2 is the table's D call, not checked against the DNA. TRBV12-1 is a pseudogene segment. This CDR3 has 16 amino acids. CDR3 nucleotides: TGTGCCAGCAGCTCCCCTCAAGAGGCGGGTCAAGAGACCCAGTACTTC. This gives the protein CASSSPQEAGQETQYF.

Only a few counts were recorded for this clone. J is TRBJ1-6 and V is TRBV7-2, with 7 bases that match TRBD1. The CDR3 contains 15 residues. Per germline, CDR1 SGHTA and CDR2 FQGNSA. Trimming cost V 4 bases and J 7 bases; bases outside gene matches: 7. This CDR3 reads CASSSTGTGNSPLHF. Written as DNA, the CDR3 is TGTGCCAGCAGCTCGACAGGGACGGGCAATTCACCCCTCCACTTT.

The chain is built from TRBV5-1 and TRBJ1-2, with D uncertain. The V end lost 5 bases, the J end lost 5 bases, and 16 bases lay between the germline ends. The germline V gene has CDR1 SGHRS and CDR2 YFSETQ. The length of the CDR3 is 14 residues. DNA of the CDR3: TGCGCCAGCAGTTTGTCACCGACGGGGTATGGCTACACCTTC. Amino acids: CASSLSPTGYGYTF. The variable domain in full, with the rest retrieved from reference TRBV5-1 and TRBJ1-2, is KAGVTQTPRYLIKTRGQQVTLSCSPISGHRSVSWYQQTPGQGLQFLFEYFSETQRNKGNFPGRFSGRQFSNSRSEMNVSTLELGDSALYLCASSLSPTGYGYTFGSGTRLTVV.

This clone was picked up a small number of times. The chain combines TRBV9 with TRBJ1-6; D is possibly TRBD1 (6 bases). In germline, CDR1 is SGDLS, CDR2 YYNGEE. V was cut by 5 bases and J by 8 bases, with 17 bases left in between. This CDR3 spans 15 amino acids. The CDR3 sequence: CASSHPGGAHSPLHF. CDR3 bases: TGTGCCAGCAGTCATCCGGGGGGGGCGCATTCACCCCTCCACTTT. Variable domain in full (rest from reference TRBV9 and TRBJ1-6): DSGVTQTPKHLITATGQRVTLRCSPRSGDLSVYWYQQSLDQGLQFLIQYYNGEERAKGNILERFSAQQFPDLHSELNLSSLELGDSALYFCASSHPGGAHSPLHFGNGTRLTVT.

CDR3 nucleotide sequence: TGTGCCAGTAGTATAAGACTAGTCGGCGGGACCTTTCCCTACGAGCAGTACTTC. Translating it yields CASSIRLVGGTFPYEQYF. V is TRBV19 and J is TRBJ2-7; perhaps TRBD2 as D (6 bases). V lost 2 bases, J lost 2 bases, and 22 bases lay in between. This CDR3 is 18 amino acids long. The germline CDR1 and CDR2 sequences are LNHDA and SQIVND (reference sequence).

As regards this clone: Other DNA variants within this sample encode the same CDR3. This chain links TRBV6-5 with TRBJ1-5; 7 nucleotides align to TRBD1. J lost 3 bases, V lost 6 bases, and 2 bases had no gene match. From germline, CDR1 is MNHEY and CDR2 SVGAGI. The CDR3 is 13 amino acids. CDR3 sequence reads: CASRQGINQPQHF. The CDR3 DNA is TGTGCCAGCAGACAGGGGATCAATCAGCCCCAGCATTTT.

This chain connects TRBV28 to TRBJ1-1; TRBD1 matches 8 bases. With 6 bases clipped from V and 4 bases from J, the junction kept 7 bases outside the gene matches. Germline V lookup: CDR1 MDHEN, CDR2 SYDVKM. There are 14 residues in the CDR3. CDR3 bases: TGTGCCAGCAGCTGGACAGGGAGTTCCACTGAAGCTTTCTTT. Translated, it gives CASSWTGSSTEAFF.

Only one count was recorded for this clone. CDR3 in DNA: TGTGCCAGCAGTCAAGGGGCCCGGGGACAGTATAGCAATCAGCCCCAGCATTTT. This gives the protein CASSQGARGQYSNQPQHF. This sequence joins TRBV27 and TRBJ1-5; 7 nucleotides agree with TRBD1. The germline gives CDR1 MNHEY, CDR2 SMNVEV (reference sequence). This CDR3 comprises 18 residues. J was trimmed by 0 bases and V by 5 bases; bases with no gene match: 13.

This clone has just one count. The CDR3 region is CASSQPTSGRRRGEQFF. As DNA, the CDR3 is TGTGCCAGCAGCCAACCCACGAGCGGGAGAAGGAGAGGTGAGCAGTTCTTC. V usage is TRBV4-2 and J usage is TRBJ2-1, with 8 bases lining up with TRBD2. The germline CDR1 and CDR2 sequences are LGHNA and YNFKEQ. The CDR3 runs 17 residues. The junction had 15 bases not matched to a gene; V was cut back by 2 bases and J by 9 bases.

V is TRBV6-2 or TRBV6-3 and J is TRBJ1-4; D unresolved. Trimming took 4 bases from V and 5 from J, leaving 11 bases between them. Germline CDR1 is MNHEY and CDR2 is SVGEGT. The CDR3 runs 14 residues. The CDR3 spells CASSFGAVNEKLFF. The CDR3 DNA is TGTGCCAGCAGTTTCGGTGCGGTGAATGAAAAACTGTTTTTT.

The chain has TRBV7-9 and TRBJ1-1, with 8 bases lining up with TRBD1. V lost 5 bases, J lost 3 bases, and 5 bases stayed unmatched. The CDR3 has 14 amino acids. Germline V gene data show CDR1 as SEHNR and CDR2 as FQNEAQ (reference sequence). The CDR3 nucleotides are TGTGCCAGCAGCAGGGGACAGGATCACACTGAAGCTTTCTTT. The encoded protein is CASSRGQDHTEAFF.

The chain uses TRBV11-3 and TRBJ2-1; possible D gene TRBD1, 5 bases. Trimming took off 4 bases at V and 0 bases at J, with 13 bases between the two ends. The CDR3 runs to 16 residues. The germline V gene has CDR1 SGHNT and CDR2 YENEEA. The CDR3 coding sequence is TGTGCCAGCAGCTCCAGACAGTTAAGCTCCTACAATGAGCAGTTCTTC. It is translated as CASSSRQLSSYNEQFF.

This clone came up a few times. This CDR3 is also generated by other DNA sequences in the sample. Here the CDR3 DNA reads TGTGCCAGCAGCGTCCGGACAGATAATTCACCCCTCCACTTT. It specifies CASSVRTDNSPLHF. The chain is built from TRBV9 and TRBJ1-6, with D possibly TRBD1 on 6 matching bases. The CDR3 runs 14 residues. The V gene lost 2 bases and the J gene lost 5 bases, with 8 bases spanning the gap. In germline, CDR1 is SGDLS, CDR2 YYNGEE.

This chain links TRBV27 with TRBJ1-5; 7 bases are shared with TRBD1. Per the germline V gene, CDR1 is MNHEY and CDR2 is SMNVEV (reference sequence). V shed 6 bases and J 4 bases; nucleotides not matched to a gene: 12. The CDR3 loop spans 16 amino acids. The CDR3 sequence is CASRPAPTGINQPQHF. Written as DNA, the CDR3 is TGTGCCAGCAGGCCAGCCCCGACAGGGATTAATCAGCCCCAGCATTTT.

This chain joins TRBV6-2 or TRBV6-3 and TRBJ1-2; a weak D match, TRBD1 (6 bases). Between the trimmed V and J ends, which lost 4 bases and 1 base, there was a span of 13 bases. Germline values: CDR1 MNHEY, CDR2 SVGEGT. The CDR3 is 15 amino acids. This CDR3 is CASSSGTGSNYGYTF. Here the CDR3 DNA reads TGTGCCAGCAGTTCAGGTACAGGGAGTAACTATGGCTACACCTTC.

The CDR3 region is CASSQRWPSLAVAKNIQYF. CDR3 DNA: TGTGCCAGCAGCCAAAGATGGCCCTCTCTAGCGGTAGCCAAAAACATTCAGTACTTC. The genes are TRBV3-1 (or the pseudogene TRBV3-2) and TRBJ2-4; 7 positions agree with TRBD2. The CDR3 spans 19 residues. V was clipped by 2 bases and J by 0 bases; unmatched bases: 13. Germline CDR1 LGHDT, CDR2 YNNKEL (reference sequence).

Comment on this clone: Additional DNA sequences in this sample encode the identical CDR3. The rearrangement links TRBV3-1 (or the pseudogene TRBV3-2) to TRBJ2-7; D gene unclear. Germline assignment: CDR1 LGHDT and CDR2 YNNKEL (reference sequence). The CDR3 runs to 11 residues. Trimming pared 5 bases from V and 1 base from J, leaving 3 bases between. CDR3 loop: CASSYSYEQYF. The CDR3 region has the DNA TGTGCCAGCAGCTATTCCTACGAGCAGTACTTC.

J is TRBJ2-2 and V is TRBV18, with no clear D. The germline V gene encodes CDR1 KGHSH and CDR2 LQKENI. The V gene lost 2 bases and the J gene lost 7 bases, with 11 bases spanning the gap. The CDR3 runs to 14 residues. The CDR3 region is CASSPRTDGGELFF. CDR3 in DNA: TGTGCCAGCTCACCAAGAACAGATGGCGGGGAGCTGTTTTTT.

This sequence joins TRBV2 and TRBJ2-3; D is possibly TRBD2 (6 bases). The germline V and J ends were trimmed by 4 bases and 2 bases, with 13 bases remaining between them. Looked up from germline, CDR1 is SNHLY and CDR2 is FYNNEI. The CDR3 covers 15 residues. CDR3 sequence reads: CASSVTGESTDTQYF. CDR3 bases: TGTGCCAGCAGTGTAACGGGAGAGTCCACAGATACGCAGTATTTT.

This sequence joins TRBV9 and TRBJ2-5; 10 bases map to TRBD2. Trimming took 4 bases from V and 7 from J; bases not matched to a gene: 10. CDR3 size: 15 residues. Per the germline V gene, CDR1 is SGDLS and CDR2 is YYNGEE. The DNA of the CDR3 is TGTGCCAGCAGCCCCCAGCGGGAGGGCCTTGGGACCCAGTACTTC. Its protein product is CASSPQREGLGTQYF.

This sequence joins TRBV11-3 and TRBJ1-5, with D unclear. This CDR3 is built from 13 residues. The V gene's germline CDR1 is SGHNT and CDR2 YENEEA. V lost 3 bases and J lost 4, with 7 bases in between. CDR3 loop: CASSLRVNQPQHF. The DNA of the CDR3 is TGTGCCAGCAGCTTGCGGGTAAATCAGCCCCAGCATTTT. The full variable domain, with the rest looked up from reference TRBV11-3 and TRBJ1-5, is EAGVVQSPRYKIIEKKQPVAFWCNPISGHNTLYWYLQNLGQGPELLIRYENEEAVDDSQLPKDRFSAERLKGVDSTLKIQPAELGDSAVYLCASSLRVNQPQHFGDGTRLSIL.

The genes are TRBV5-1 and TRBJ2-7, with 10 nucleotides matching TRBD2. The length of the CDR3 is 16 residues. CDR1 SGHRS and CDR2 YFSETQ come from the germline V gene. V dropped 3 bases and J dropped 4; count of bases not matched to a gene: 10. CDR3 nucleotides: TGCGCCAGCAGCTACACTCGGACTAGCGGTGTGTACGAGCAGTACTTC. It encodes CASSYTRTSGVYEQYF.

The rearrangement links TRBV9 to TRBJ1-4; D not resolved. The ends were cut back, 0 bases at V and 5 bases at J, with 5 bases in the middle. The length of the CDR3 is 13 residues. CDR1 SGDLS and CDR2 YYNGEE come from the germline V gene. DNA of the CDR3: TGTGCCAGCAGCGTAGTCCCAAATGAAAAACTGTTTTTT. Amino acid sequence: CASSVVPNEKLFF.

The rearrangement links TRBV6-5 to TRBJ1-6; 10 bases fit TRBD1. The CDR3 runs to 14 residues. Germline V lookup: CDR1 MNHEY, CDR2 SVGAGI. After removal of 5 bases from V and 13 bases from J, the junction contained 8 bases not matched to a gene. The DNA for the CDR3 is TGTGCCAGCAGTCTTGGGACAGGGGAGGGGCCCCTCCACTTT. Its translation: CASSLGTGEGPLHF.